The T cell receptor beta chain under discussion was sequenced for a study of blood T cell repertoires in COVID-19. The CDR3 length is 15 residues. The V gene end was trimmed by 5 bases and the J gene end by 0 bases; junction bases not matched to a gene: 6. Germline assignment: CDR1 SGHNT and CDR2 YYREEE (reference sequence). This table comes from immunoSEQ multiplex PCR, and its TCRdb copy is limited to in-frame clones, with some not included. The repertoire holds roughly 53,000 clones, with 85% to 95% as singletons. The J gene is TRBJ2-3, the V gene TRBV5-4; 7 bases line up with TRBD2. This TCR was sampled from a human donor in a cohort sampled during active COVID-19. Sequenced input: peripheral blood. The CDR3 reads CASSYPSGSTDTQYF. The CDR3 coding sequence is TGTGCCAGCAGTTACCCTAGCGGTAGCACAGATACGCAGTATTTT.